This T cell receptor beta chain stems from a study of blood T cell repertoires in COVID-19. Between the trimmed V and J ends, which lost 7 bases and 0 bases, there was a span of 16 bases. Germline values: CDR1 MDHEN, CDR2 SYDVKM. The CDR3 contains 16 residues. TCRdb's copy holds only in-frame clones and misses some; the assay was immunoSEQ multiplex PCR. The data hold around 140,000 clones, with approximately 81% observed a single time. This clonotype was sampled from a woman in her fifties or sixties with active or convalescent COVID-19. The V call is TRBV28, the J call TRBJ1-5, with D possibly matching TRBD1 (5 bases). Sequencing was performed on peripheral blood. This chain's CDR3 is CASTVQGPYSNQPQHF. CDR3 coding DNA: TGTGCCAGCACCGTTCAGGGTCCTTATAGCAATCAGCCCCAGCATTTT.